This T cell receptor beta chain was profiled in a study of beta chain features in type 1 diabetes. The study's findings and limits: Significant though moderate, a shortening of TCRB CDR3s appeared in all four CD4+ subsets of Type 1 diabetes patients. Patients showed naive, central memory and Treg TCRB repertoires that appeared more similar than those of healthy donors.

Trimming removed 0 bases from V and 4 bases from J, with 10 bases in between. The germline V gene encodes CDR1 SGDLS and CDR2 YYNGEE. The CDR3 has 14 residues. The isolated RNA, all of it, was reverse transcribed, so expressed TCRB transcripts were what got sequenced. Sequencing used immunoSEQ multiplex PCR; TCRdb keeps in-frame clones, though not all of them. The sample lists 600,000 to 700,000 clones, 9.5% to 15% occurring once. In its sample, this clone was seen a few times. Its specificity is not known. On average, the one heparinised blood draw given by each donor was around 110 mL. Sorting with CD45RO/CCR7/CD25/CD127/CD95/CD27 yielded naive, central memory, regulatory and stem-like memory CD4+ cells.

This chain links TRBV9 with TRBJ2-5; the D is unclear. The sample comprised naive CD4+ T cells from blood. The clonotype comes from a man aged 25 to 40 with type 1 diabetes. The CDR3 loop reads CASSVGVGAETQYF. CDR3 DNA: TGTGCCAGCAGCGTAGGGGTAGGCGCAGAGACCCAGTACTTC.